This TCR beta chain was obtained from a study of PD-L1 blockade in urothelial cancer. Study details: The year 2014 saw patients start atezolizumab, 1,200 mg intravenously every 3 weeks. Males with urothelial cancer arising in the bladder constituted twenty-five of the 29 patients. The median number of T cells present in blood samples was 140,000 to 150,000. At 3 weeks after treatment start (second dose) and again at 6 weeks, blood was analyzed.

The CDR3 is made up of 17 amino acids. V was clipped by 4 bases and J by 7 bases; unmatched bases: 13. Germline-derived CDR1 and CDR2 are LNHDA and SQIVND (reference sequence). Profiled with immunoSEQ multiplex PCR; TCRdb holds only in-frame clones, not every one. The sample holds more than 12,000 clones, more than 75% seen once. This receptor was identified in a man aged 65-85 years with urothelial cancer. V usage is TRBV19 and J usage is TRBJ1-2; 12 positions agree with TRBD1. The material was PBMCs, obtained around atezolizumab (anti-PD-L1) treatment. The CDR3 nucleotides read TGTGCCAGTAGTACCGGGACAGGGGGCAGGAGGATAGTTGGCTACACCTTC. Its translation is CASSTGTGGRRIVGYTF.